This T cell receptor beta chain was documented in a study of control samples from healthy donors and cancer patients. TCRdb keeps only in-frame clones here, not all; method: immunoSEQ multiplex PCR. The sample records fewer than 200,000 clones, around 89% being singletons. CDR3 length: 15 amino acids. From germline, CDR1 is WSHSY and CDR2 SAAADI. Between the trimmed V and J ends, which lost 7 bases and 0 bases, there was a span of 16 bases. The table lists this clone with a count of one. The receptor comes from a woman between 45 and 65 years old in good health. The sample taken for sequencing was blood. The genes are TRBV10-2 and TRBJ2-7; no reliable D call. The CDR3, as DNA: TGCGCCAGCACCTTTGGCGTATCTGGCTCCTACGAGCAGTACTTC. This translates into CASTFGVSGSYEQYF.